The next 21 T cell receptor beta chains were all read from a single sample in a study of beta chain features in type 1 diabetes. Study-level results: Across all four CD4+ subsets, people with type 1 diabetes showed modestly shorter TCRB CDR3s.

Expressed TCRB transcripts were sequenced after all isolated RNA was converted to cDNA. Profiled with immunoSEQ multiplex PCR; TCRdb holds only in-frame clones, not every one. The data show about 240,000 clones, with about 14% seen just once and approximately 0.021% held by the top ten. Their target antigens are unknown. The specimen was naive CD4+ T cells from blood. The source of these receptors is a man aged 30 to 39 with type 1 diabetes.

In its sample, this clone was seen a few times. The chain combines TRBV27 with TRBJ1-2; 9 nucleotides align to TRBD1. Trimming cost V 6 bases and J 4 bases; bases outside gene matches: 6. Germline values: CDR1 MNHEY, CDR2 SMNVEV (reference sequence). This CDR3 has 14 residues. The chain's CDR3 is CASRPTGGVYGYTF. In DNA form, the CDR3 reads TGTGCCAGCAGACCGACAGGGGGGGTCTATGGCTACACCTTC.

The V call is TRBV6-4, the J call TRBJ2-3, with a tentative D call TRBD1 (6 bases). Germline loops: CDR1 MRHNA, CDR2 SNTAGT. The CDR3 is 13 residues long. V shed 6 bases and J shed 1 base, with 8 bases lying between them. The CDR3 DNA reads as TGTGCCAGCAGCCGACAGGGCACAGATACGCAGTATTTT. This codes for CASSRQGTDTQYF.

This clone was seen a handful of times. The V call is TRBV2, the J call TRBJ2-2; possible D gene TRBD1, 6 bases. The V gene lost 1 base and the J gene lost 7 bases, with 7 bases spanning the gap. The CDR3 has 13 amino acids. In germline, CDR1 is SNHLY, CDR2 FYNNEI. The CDR3 DNA sequence: TGTGCCAGCAGTGAAGTAGGGGGCGGGGAGCTGTTTTTT. It yields the protein CASSEVGGGELFF.

This clone has more than one count but fewer than ten. The chain employs TRBV2 and TRBJ2-5; TRBD1 matches 8 bases. CDR1 and CDR2 (germline): SNHLY, FYNNEI. Trimming removed 8 bases from V and 2 bases from J; junction bases left unmatched: 7. CDR3 length equals 14 residues. CDR3 amino acids: CASVGYRGQETQYF. The CDR3 DNA sequence: TGTGCCAGCGTTGGTTACAGGGGGCAAGAGACCCAGTACTTC.

The chain employs TRBV12-5 and TRBJ2-7; TRBD1 agrees at 7 bases. The CDR3 length is 12 residues. CDR1 and CDR2 from the germline V gene are LGHNT and FRNRAP. Germline trimming cut 6 bases from V and 3 bases from J; bases unmatched to any gene: 2. CDR3 loop: CASGRDSYEQYF. The CDR3 DNA reads TGTGCTAGTGGAAGGGACAGCTACGAGCAGTACTTC.

The sample holds a few counts of this clone. The chain is built from TRBV30 and TRBJ1-3; no reliable D call. CDR1 is GTSNPN, CDR2 SVGIG, per germline (reference sequence). The V end lost 5 bases, the J end lost 7 bases, and 21 bases lay between the germline ends. CDR3 length: 15 amino acids. The CDR3 DNA reads as TGTGCCTGGTCCCCCACCACGACCCGGAGGAACACCATATATTTT. Its protein product is CAWSPTTTRRNTIYF.

The J gene is TRBJ2-1, the V gene TRBV30; no definite D call. From germline, CDR1 is GTSNPN and CDR2 SVGIG (reference sequence). Trimming shortened V by 1 base and J by 10 bases, and 14 bases separated the two germline ends. CDR3 length: 13 residues. DNA for the CDR3: TGTGCCTGGAGTGCCTTTAATTCAGGCGAGCAGTTCTTC. Its translation: CAWSAFNSGEQFF.

This clone occurred a few times. The V gene is TRBV4-1, the J gene TRBJ2-7; the D gene is possibly TRBD2 (5 bases). Trimming cost V 1 base and J 6 bases, with 10 bases left between them. The length of the CDR3 is 13 residues. Looked up from germline, CDR1 is MGHRA and CDR2 is YSYEKL. Here the CDR3 reads CASSQVARREQYF. The CDR3 nucleotides are TGCGCCAGCAGCCAAGTAGCGAGGCGCGAGCAGTACTTC.

The chain joins TRBV6-6 to TRBJ2-6; D perhaps matches TRBD1 (6 bases). The CDR3 totals 16 residues. Trimming pared 2 bases from V and 2 bases from J, leaving 10 bases between. Germline CDR1 MNHNY, CDR2 SVGAGI (reference sequence). CDR3 in amino acids: CASSYGQGTGANVLTF. The CDR3 region has the DNA TGTGCCAGCAGTTACGGGCAGGGGACTGGGGCCAACGTCCTGACTTTC.

This clone was counted a few times. V is TRBV6-5 and J is TRBJ2-3; 7 bases are shared with TRBD1. The CDR3 loop spans 14 amino acids. J lost 2 bases, V lost 5 bases, and 4 bases had no gene match. The germline gives CDR1 MNHEY, CDR2 SVGAGI. The CDR3 here is CASSPGTATDTQYF. In DNA form, the CDR3 reads TGTGCCAGCAGTCCCGGGACAGCCACAGATACGCAGTATTTT.

The V gene is TRBV7-6, the J gene TRBJ2-5; tentatively, D is TRBD2 (6 bases). The CDR3 loop spans 14 amino acids. Trimming removed 0 bases at V and 4 bases at J, with 9 bases between. Germline-derived CDR1 and CDR2 are SGHVS and FNYEAQ. The CDR3 DNA reads as TGTGCCAGCAGCTTAGCGCGGGGTGGAGAGACCCAGTACTTC. It is translated as CASSLARGGETQYF.

DNA for the CDR3: TGTGCCAGCAGCGTAGGCACTAACCCTTTTGCCGGGGAGCTGTTTTTT. Translation: CASSVGTNPFAGELFF. The chain combines TRBV9 with TRBJ2-2; D is ambiguous. V lost 0 bases and J lost 6, with 15 bases in between. The CDR3 has 16 residues. The V gene's germline CDR1 is SGDLS and CDR2 YYNGEE.

This chain uses TRBV11-2 with TRBJ1-5; 10 bases match TRBD1. V shed 5 bases and J 1 base; nucleotides not matched to a gene: 2. Germline V CDR1 and CDR2: SGHAT, FQNNGV. This CDR3 has 15 residues. The DNA of the CDR3 is TGTGCCAGCAGCCGGGACAGGGGCAGCAATCAGCCCCAGCATTTT. Translation gives CASSRDRGSNQPQHF.

V usage is TRBV5-1 and J usage is TRBJ2-1; a possible D gene is TRBD1 (6 bases). Deletions cut 2 bases from V and 0 bases from J, with 15 bases between. The CDR3 spans 17 residues. CDR1 is SGHRS, CDR2 YFSETQ, per germline. The CDR3, as DNA: TGCGCCAGCAGCTTACATACAGGGTTCGGCTCCTACAATGAGCAGTTCTTC. This codes for CASSLHTGFGSYNEQFF.

The chain couples TRBV30 to TRBJ1-4; 10 bases align to TRBD1. The CDR3 runs to 15 residues. In germline, CDR1 is GTSNPN, CDR2 SVGIG (reference sequence). V dropped 1 base and J dropped 5; count of bases not matched to a gene: 4. DNA of the CDR3: TGTGCCTGGAGTGAGACAGGGGGCCCGAATGAAAAACTGTTTTTT. It yields the protein CAWSETGGPNEKLFF.

The rearrangement joins TRBV5-1 to TRBJ1-1; weak D call: TRBD1 (6 bases). Germline loops: CDR1 SGHRS, CDR2 YFSETQ. The CDR3 is 18 residues long. The V gene lost 4 bases and the J gene lost 2 bases, with 24 bases spanning the gap. The CDR3, as DNA: TGCGCCAGCAGCCCCTGGACAGTCTCGGGGTGGGGTAACACTGAAGCTTTCTTT. Its protein is CASSPWTVSGWGNTEAFF.

V and J are TRBV27 and TRBJ2-3, with a weak D call TRBD2 (6 bases). The V end was cut by 3 bases, the J end by 4 bases, with 14 bases between. This CDR3 is built from 15 residues. Germline values: CDR1 MNHEY, CDR2 SMNVEV (reference sequence). The CDR3 DNA sequence: TGTGCCAGCAGTTTTCTAGGGACTGAAGCAGATACGCAGTATTTT. It encodes CASSFLGTEADTQYF.

This clone was recorded a few times. The J gene is TRBJ2-5, the V gene TRBV19; 7 bases agree with TRBD2. Germline V gene lookup returns CDR1 LNHDA and CDR2 SQIVND (reference sequence). J lost 5 bases, V lost 5 bases, and 8 bases had no gene match. The CDR3 is made up of 14 amino acids. DNA of the CDR3: TGTGCCAGTAGTTCGGTGGGAGGGCGGGAGACCCAGTACTTC. It is translated as CASSSVGGRETQYF.

This sequence joins TRBV4-1 and TRBJ1-4; 9 bases line up with TRBD1. The trim removed 4 bases at V and 7 bases at J, leaving 4 bases unmatched. Germline CDR1 is MGHRA and CDR2 is YSYEKL. This CDR3 has 14 amino acids. The CDR3: CASSPGQGFEKLFF. CDR3 coding DNA: TGCGCCAGCAGCCCGGGACAGGGATTTGAAAAACTGTTTTTT.

This clone was recorded a few times. The rearrangement links TRBV2 to TRBJ2-4; 11 nucleotides match TRBD2. Germline trimming cut 7 bases from V and 0 bases from J; bases unmatched to any gene: 5. Germline lookup yields CDR1 SNHLY and CDR2 FYNNEI. The CDR3 length is 16 residues. The CDR3 spells CASTLAGGLAKNIQYF. The DNA of the CDR3 is TGTGCCAGCACTCTAGCGGGGGGTTTAGCCAAAAACATTCAGTACTTC.

In its sample, this clone was seen a few times. This rearrangement joins TRBV30 to TRBJ1-1, with 7 positions matching TRBD1. CDR3 size: 13 residues. The trim removed 2 bases at V and 4 bases at J, leaving 4 bases unmatched. The germline CDR1 and CDR2 sequences are GTSNPN and SVGIG (reference sequence). The CDR3 spells CAWSQGGLTEAFF. The CDR3 DNA reads as TGTGCCTGGAGTCAAGGGGGCCTCACTGAAGCTTTCTTT. The full variable domain, completed using reference TRBV30 and TRBJ1-1, is SQTIHQWPATLVQPVGSPLSLECTVEGTSNPNLYWYRQAAGRGLQLLFYSVGIGQISSEVPQNLSASRPQDRQFILSSKKLLLSDSGFYLCAWSQGGLTEAFFGQGTRLTVV.